These 15 T cell receptor beta chains originate from one sample sequenced in a study of blood T cell repertoires in COVID-19. This table comes from immunoSEQ multiplex PCR, and its TCRdb copy is limited to in-frame clones, with some not included. The sample includes approximately 210,000 clones, over 75% of them seen just once. The material sequenced was PBMCs or T cells enriched from blood (not recorded which). Source of these receptors: a man aged 25-45 years with acute COVID-19.

The chain joins TRBV14 to TRBJ2-5, with a tentative D call TRBD2 (5 bases). Germline CDR1 reads SGHDN; CDR2 reads FVKESK. Trimming removed 5 bases at V and 2 bases at J, with 15 bases between. The CDR3 length is 15 residues. CDR3 residues: CASSEIEGRQETQYF. The CDR3 nucleotides are TGTGCCAGCAGCGAAATTGAAGGGAGACAAGAGACCCAGTACTTC.

This chain joins TRBV28 and TRBJ2-3; 11 positions match TRBD2. The CDR3 has 17 residues. CDR1 and CDR2 (germline): MDHEN, SYDVKM. V trimming: 6 bases; J trimming: 4 bases; junction bases outside the gene matches: 12. In nucleotides, the CDR3 is TGTGCCAGCAGAACTCCCTCCGGGACTAGCGGACCAGATACGCAGTATTTT. Protein product: CASRTPSGTSGPDTQYF.

The V gene is TRBV28, the J gene TRBJ1-1; D is unclear. Trimming cost V 10 bases and J 1 base, with 13 bases left between them. Germline CDR1 MDHEN, CDR2 SYDVKM. The CDR3 runs to 13 residues. Here the CDR3 reads CATLGRRNTEAFF. The CDR3 DNA reads as TGTGCCACCCTCGGTAGAAGGAACACTGAAGCTTTCTTT.

This sequence joins TRBV19 and TRBJ1-5; D unresolved. CDR3 length: 13 residues. V was pared by 6 bases and J by 7 bases, with 13 bases between. Germline values: CDR1 LNHDA, CDR2 SQIVND (reference sequence). As DNA, the CDR3 is TGTGCCAGTAGCCAGCGGGGAGGGCAGCCCCAGCATTTT. Translating gives CASSQRGGQPQHF.

This clone was counted once. V usage is TRBV29-1 and J usage is TRBJ2-6; D might be TRBD2 (5 bases). Germline-derived CDR1 and CDR2 are SQVTM and ANQGSEA. V lost 4 bases and J lost 2, with 6 bases in between. CDR3 length: 13 residues. CDR3 in DNA: TGCAGCGTTGTGAGGGCTGGGGCCAACGTCCTGACTTTC. Translated, it gives CSVVRAGANVLTF. The complete variable domain, with remaining parts taken from reference TRBV29-1 and TRBJ2-6, reads SAVISQKPSRDICQRGTSLTIQCQVDSQVTMMFWYRQQPGQSLTLIATANQGSEATYESGFVIDKFPISRPNLTFSTLTVSNMSPEDSSIYLCSVVRAGANVLTFGAGSRLTVL.

The V call is TRBV9, the J call TRBJ1-2; D unclear. CDR3 length: 13 amino acids. CDR1 is SGDLS, CDR2 YYNGEE, per germline. V lost 3 bases to trimming and J lost 2 bases, with 8 bases between them. The CDR3 is CASSATGNYGYTF. Written as DNA, the CDR3 is TGTGCCAGCAGCGCGACGGGGAACTATGGCTACACCTTC.

J is TRBJ1-2 and V is TRBV6-6; 10 bases agree with TRBD1. V was clipped by 5 bases and J by 8 bases; unmatched bases: 23. Germline CDR1 reads MNHNY; CDR2 reads SVGAGI (reference sequence). This CDR3 has 19 residues. The chain's CDR3 is CASSLRPPGTGVTGLGYTF. The CDR3 bases are TGTGCCAGCAGTCTCCGCCCCCCCGGGACAGGGGTTACAGGATTGGGCTACACCTTC.

This clone was counted a single time. The chain combines TRBV30 with TRBJ1-2, with D unresolved. Germline V lookup: CDR1 GTSNPN, CDR2 SVGIG (reference sequence). V was shortened by 4 bases and J by 5 bases, with 14 bases between the two germline ends. This CDR3 contains 13 residues. CDR3 in amino acids: CAWTFGSAYGYTF. CDR3 nucleotide sequence: TGTGCCTGGACTTTCGGGTCAGCTTATGGCTACACCTTC.

The genes are TRBV7-6 and TRBJ2-3, with TRBD1 identical over 10 bases. This CDR3 is built from 16 residues. After removal of 0 bases from V and 3 bases from J, the junction contained 3 bases not matched to a gene. Germline CDR1 and CDR2: SGHVS and FNYEAQ. The CDR3 bases are TGTGCCAGCAGCTTAGCGGGACAGGGGAGAACAGATACGCAGTATTTT. Protein product: CASSLAGQGRTDTQYF.

The chain recombines TRBV7-3 with TRBJ2-2; TRBD2 aligns across 9 bases. V gave up 4 bases and J gave up 0 bases; unmatched junction bases: 6. CDR1 is SGHTA and CDR2 is FQGTGA in the germline V gene. CDR3 length equals 17 residues. CDR3 protein: CASSYPGLATNTGELFF. The CDR3 bases are TGTGCCAGCAGCTATCCGGGACTAGCTACGAACACCGGGGAGCTGTTTTTT.

This clone occurred many times. The rearrangement uses TRBV9 and TRBJ1-3; D not certain. Deletions cut 1 base from V and 0 bases from J, with 14 bases between. The CDR3 length is 17 residues. Looked up from germline, CDR1 is SGDLS and CDR2 is YYNGEE. CDR3 nucleotide sequence: TGTGCCAGCAGCGTAAGTCCAGCTAGTCTCTCTGGAAACACCATATATTTT. Translation gives CASSVSPASLSGNTIYF.

This clone was picked up one time. In DNA, the CDR3 is TGTGCCAGAAGGGCCGATTCTAGGGGAGGCGGTAAATCACCCCTCCACTTT. As protein: CARRADSRGGGKSPLHF. V usage is TRBV5-3 and J usage is TRBJ1-6; perhaps TRBD1 as D (5 bases). TRBV5-3 is placed among ORFs of uncertain function. V was shortened by 5 bases and J by 10 bases, with 25 bases between the two germline ends. This CDR3 spans 17 amino acids.

V is TRBV2 and J is TRBJ1-5; D is perhaps TRBD1 (5 bases). V lost 7 bases and J 1 base, leaving 14 bases between the germline ends. Germline CDR1 SNHLY, CDR2 FYNNEI. The CDR3 loop spans 15 amino acids. The CDR3 is CASTPDGGSNQPQHF. Here the CDR3 DNA reads TGTGCCAGCACCCCCGACGGGGGGAGCAATCAGCCCCAGCATTTT. The entire variable domain, with the rest obtained from reference TRBV2 and TRBJ1-5, is as follows: EPEVTQTPSHQVTQMGQEVILRCVPISNHLYFYWYRQILGQKVEFLVSFYNNEISEKSEIFDDQFSVERPDGSNFTLKIRSTKLEDSAMYFCASTPDGGSNQPQHFGDGTRLSIL.

The rearrangement uses TRBV14 and TRBJ2-7; TRBD2 agrees at 11 bases. This CDR3 region has 17 residues. V gave up 4 bases and J gave up 2 bases; unmatched junction bases: 10. Germline loops: CDR1 SGHDN, CDR2 FVKESK. The CDR3 region is CASSPDKTSGVPYEQYF. In nucleotides, the CDR3 is TGTGCCAGCAGCCCGGACAAGACTAGCGGGGTCCCCTACGAGCAGTACTTC.

This clone was seen a single time. The V call is TRBV27, the J call TRBJ1-1; D is ambiguous. Trimming took off 2 bases at V and 0 bases at J, with 10 bases between the two ends. The CDR3 is made up of 15 amino acids. CDR1 is MNHEY and CDR2 is SMNVEV in the germline V gene (reference sequence). The CDR3 coding sequence is TGTGCCAGCAGTTTAGTGCGGGAGTTGAACACTGAAGCTTTCTTT. Translated: CASSLVRELNTEAFF.